This TCR beta chain is drawn from a study of response to subunit inactivated influenza vaccine. Findings and limits, study-wide: New T cells are recruited in small numbers by each seasonal influenza vaccination, according to the authors' suggestion.

Concerning this clonotype itself: What it recognizes is unknown.

MiXCR, applied by TCRdb to the RT-PCR reads, yields one record per CDR3 protein. The data show almost 250,000 distinct CDR3 sequences, with more than 9% seen just once and approximately 8.3% held by the top ten. This CDR3 has 17 amino acids. Germline values: CDR1 SGHAT, CDR2 FQNNGV. Losses at the gene ends were 1 base for V and 5 bases for J; bases not matched to a gene: 10. The specimen comprised non-naive T cells sorted from PBMCs, sampled 14 to 15 days before vaccination. The receptor was derived from a man aged 45-60 years who received an inactivated influenza vaccine. The rearrangement joins TRBV11-2 to TRBJ1-2; 10 positions match TRBD1. The CDR3 coding sequence is TGTGCCAGCAGCTTAGGGGCCGGCGTGGACAGGGGGTATGGCTACACCTTC. This sequence encodes CASSLGAGVDRGYGYTF.